Each of the 10 T cell receptor beta chains below was sequenced from the same sample in a study of cytomegalovirus exposure and HLA in healthy donors. PCR was performed using 60 Vbeta and 13 Jbeta primers. Measured with immunoSEQ multiplex PCR; TCRdb has only the in-frame clones, and not every one. The sample holds around 62,000 clones, around 80% seen once. Sequences were obtained from PBMCs. Receptors were obtained from a woman aged 25 to 39 in good health and CMV-seronegative.

The chain employs TRBV10-3 and TRBJ2-1; 9 bases line up with TRBD2. The CDR3 covers 15 residues. Germline assignment: CDR1 ENHRY and CDR2 SYGVKD. V gave up 2 bases and J gave up 5 bases; unmatched junction bases: 4. CDR3 in amino acids: CAISEISGGDNEQFF. CDR3 bases: TGTGCCATCAGTGAGATTAGCGGGGGCGACAATGAGCAGTTCTTC.

In its sample, this clone was seen once. This chain links TRBV2 with TRBJ2-6; D is perhaps TRBD1 (5 bases). Germline CDR1 reads SNHLY; CDR2 reads FYNNEI. V lost 5 bases and J lost 2, with 13 bases in between. The CDR3 totals 16 residues. The CDR3 sequence is CASSPERGPGANVLTF. CDR3 in DNA: TGTGCCAGCAGTCCTGAAAGGGGCCCTGGGGCCAACGTCCTGACTTTC.

V gene TRBV5-1 combines with J gene TRBJ2-1; maybe TRBD1 (5 bases). The CDR3 is 14 amino acids. Trimming stripped 7 bases from V and 0 bases from J, with 11 bases between. The V gene's germline CDR1 is SGHRS and CDR2 YFSETQ. The CDR3 bases are TGCGCCAGCGGGCCCACAGGCTCCTACAATGAGCAGTTCTTC. This codes for CASGPTGSYNEQFF.

V is TRBV11-3 and J is TRBJ2-7; 10 nucleotides align to TRBD2. This CDR3 comprises 16 residues. Germline CDR1 is SGHNT and CDR2 is YENEEA. Germline trimming cut 3 bases from V and 7 bases from J; bases unmatched to any gene: 12. For the CDR3, the DNA is TGTGCCAGCAGCTTTAGCGGGGGGCCAACGAAGGGTGAGCAGTACTTC. It yields the protein CASSFSGGPTKGEQYF.

On this clone: The sample holds other DNA sequences that translate to the same CDR3. The chain carries TRBV27 and TRBJ2-2, with D perhaps TRBD1 (5 bases). Germline values: CDR1 MNHEY, CDR2 SMNVEV (reference sequence). This CDR3 comprises 14 residues. V lost 2 bases and J 5 bases, leaving 9 bases between the germline ends. The CDR3 sequence: CASSLGAATGELFF. Written as DNA, the CDR3 is TGTGCCAGCAGTTTAGGGGCAGCAACCGGGGAGCTGTTTTTT.

This clone is large within its sample. CDR3 DNA: TGCGCCAGCAGCATCGGGAGTTACAGCTCCTACGAGCAGTACTTC. It yields the protein CASSIGSYSSYEQYF. The genes are TRBV5-1 and TRBJ2-7; D possibly corresponds to TRBD2 (6 bases). Trimming removed 4 bases from V and 0 bases from J, with 14 bases in between. Germline CDR1 and CDR2: SGHRS and YFSETQ. The CDR3 has 15 amino acids. The variable domain in full, with the rest retrieved from reference TRBV5-1 and TRBJ2-7, is KAGVTQTPRYLIKTRGQQVTLSCSPISGHRSVSWYQQTPGQGLQFLFEYFSETQRNKGNFPGRFSGRQFSNSRSEMNVSTLELGDSALYLCASSIGSYSSYEQYFGPGTRLTVT.

The chain recombines TRBV27 with TRBJ1-6; perhaps TRBD1 as D (6 bases). The germline CDR1 and CDR2 sequences are MNHEY and SMNVEV (reference sequence). The CDR3 extends over 16 amino acids. Trimming removed 4 bases at V and 1 base at J, with 11 bases between. For the CDR3, the DNA is TGTGCCAGCAGTTCACAGGGCGTATCCTATAATTCACCCCTCCACTTT. Protein: CASSSQGVSYNSPLHF.

This chain connects TRBV2 to TRBJ1-6; D uncertain. With 7 bases removed from V and 7 bases from J, the gap between germline ends came to 11 bases. Germline V gene data show CDR1 as SNHLY and CDR2 as FYNNEI. The CDR3 length is 13 residues. CDR3 region: CASTEENNSPLHF. For the CDR3, the DNA is TGTGCCAGCACGGAGGAGAACAATTCACCCCTCCACTTT.

This chain joins TRBV19 and TRBJ2-6; D is uncertain. Germline CDR1 LNHDA, CDR2 SQIVND (reference sequence). The CDR3 sequence is 15 residues long. The germline V and J ends were trimmed by 1 base and 1 base, with 5 bases remaining between them. This chain's CDR3 is CASSIARSGANVLTF. The CDR3 DNA reads TGTGCCAGTAGTATAGCCAGGTCTGGGGCCAACGTCCTGACTTTC. The full variable domain, completed using reference TRBV19 and TRBJ2-6, is DGGITQSPKYLFRKEGQNVTLSCEQNLNHDAMYWYRQDPGQGLRLIYYSQIVNDFQKGDIAEGYSVSREKKESFPLTVTSAQKNPTAFYLCASSIARSGANVLTFGAGSRLTVL.

V is TRBV7-9 and J is TRBJ2-5; the match to TRBD1 covers 8 bases. V was pared by 3 bases and J by 11 bases, with 11 bases of the junction left unmatched. Germline V gene data show CDR1 as SEHNR and CDR2 as FQNEAQ (reference sequence). This CDR3 comprises 14 residues. In DNA form, the CDR3 reads TGTGCCAGCAGCTTCTCCCAGGGGGCTAGAGAGCAGTACTTC. The encoded protein is CASSFSQGAREQYF.